A single sample gave rise to the 27 T cell receptor beta chains below, sequenced in a study of blood T cell repertoires in COVID-19. The protocol was immunoSEQ multiplex PCR, while the TCRdb copy is restricted to in-frame clones and leaves out a portion. The sample records 150,000 to 200,000 clones, around four fifths being singletons. The sample taken for sequencing was peripheral blood. The receptors here all came from a woman younger than 45 with acute or convalescent COVID-19.

The chain is built from TRBV15 and TRBJ1-6, with 9 bases matching TRBD1. Germline V gene sequence: CDR1 LNHNV, CDR2 YYDKDF (reference sequence). V lost 6 bases to trimming and J lost 7 bases; unmatched junction nucleotides: 4. The CDR3 sequence is 14 residues long. This CDR3 reads CATSKDRGNSPLHF. The CDR3, as DNA: TGTGCCACCAGTAAAGACAGGGGGAATTCACCCCTCCACTTT.

CDR3: CASSSGSLQADTQYF. The DNA of the CDR3 is TGTGCCAGCAGTTCCGGATCCCTCCAGGCAGATACGCAGTATTTT. This rearrangement joins TRBV6-5 to TRBJ2-3; no clear D. Germline values: CDR1 MNHEY, CDR2 SVGAGI. The V end lost 4 bases, the J end lost 4 bases, and 15 bases lay between the germline ends. CDR3 length: 15 amino acids.

The V gene is TRBV6-5, the J gene TRBJ2-3, with D perhaps matching TRBD1 (5 bases). CDR1 MNHEY and CDR2 SVGAGI come from the germline V gene. Trimming shortened V by 8 bases and J by 2 bases, and 8 bases separated the two germline ends. This CDR3 is built from 12 residues. The CDR3: CASSGFTDTQYF. The DNA of the CDR3 is TGTGCCAGCTCAGGGTTCACAGATACGCAGTATTTT.

This clone was recorded only once. This rearrangement joins TRBV9 to TRBJ1-2, with 8 bases matching TRBD1. Germline values: CDR1 SGDLS, CDR2 YYNGEE. V shed 0 bases and J 4 bases; nucleotides not matched to a gene: 2. The CDR3 is 14 amino acids. CDR3 loop: CASSVGQGAYGYTF. DNA for the CDR3: TGTGCCAGCAGCGTAGGCCAGGGGGCCTATGGCTACACCTTC.

The chain has TRBV6-2 or TRBV6-3 and TRBJ2-5; TRBD1 is a possible D gene (6 bases). CDR1 MNHEY and CDR2 SVGEGT come from the germline V gene. Deletions cut 0 bases from V and 2 bases from J, with 10 bases between. This CDR3 is built from 15 residues. The CDR3 loop reads CASSYSGGPQETQYF. CDR3 nucleotides: TGTGCCAGCAGTTACTCAGGGGGACCGCAAGAGACCCAGTACTTC.

This sequence joins TRBV10-1 and TRBJ2-3, with D perhaps TRBD2 (6 bases). The ends were cut back, 3 bases at V and 3 bases at J, with 10 bases in the middle. The germline V gene encodes CDR1 WNHNN and CDR2 SYGVQD (reference sequence). The CDR3 covers 14 residues. CDR3 DNA: TGCGCCAGCAGTGACCCTAGCGTTACAGATACGCAGTATTTT. Translated: CASSDPSVTDTQYF.

This chain uses TRBV7-2 with TRBJ2-1, with 9 bases aligning to TRBD2. The CDR3 extends over 15 amino acids. Germline V lookup: CDR1 SGHTA, CDR2 FQGNSA. J gave up 5 bases and V 6 bases, and 8 bases lay outside the gene matches. In nucleotides, the CDR3 is TGTGCCAGCAGTCCCTCTCCTAGCGGGAACAATGAGCAGTTCTTC. This codes for CASSPSPSGNNEQFF. The full variable domain, completed using reference TRBV7-2 and TRBJ2-1, is GAGVSQSPSNKVTEKGKDVELRCDPISGHTALYWYRQSLGQGLEFLIYFQGNSAPDKSGLPSDRFSAERTGGSVSTLTIQRTQQEDSAVYLCASSPSPSGNNEQFFGPGTRLTVL.

This clone has only one observation. The chain is built from TRBV6-5 and TRBJ2-3; D is unclear. CDR1 is MNHEY and CDR2 is SVGAGI in the germline V gene. The CDR3 is 14 amino acids. The V end was cut by 1 base, the J end by 0 bases, with 5 bases between. CDR3 bases: TGTGCCAGCAGTTACTTCAGTAGCACAGATACGCAGTATTTT. This gives the protein CASSYFSSTDTQYF.

The rearrangement uses TRBV5-6 and TRBJ1-2, with D uncertain. Germline loops: CDR1 SGHDT, CDR2 YYEEEE. This CDR3 is 15 amino acids long. Trimming took 4 bases from V and 4 from J, leaving 17 bases between them. The CDR3 nucleotides read TGTGCCAGCAGCGTCCCCCAAACAGAGTTCTATGGCTACACCTTC. Protein: CASSVPQTEFYGYTF.

The V and J genes are TRBV5-8 and TRBJ2-7, with 13 bases that match TRBD2. V shed 4 bases, J shed 5 bases, and the junction held 9 bases outside the gene matches. CDR3 length: 16 residues. Per germline, CDR1 SGHTS and CDR2 YDEGEE. CDR3 residues: CASSPYTSGRDHEQYF. The CDR3 DNA reads as TGTGCCAGCAGCCCGTATACTAGCGGGAGGGACCACGAGCAGTACTTC.

The chain couples TRBV7-2 to TRBJ2-3; 8 positions agree with TRBD1. V dropped 6 bases and J dropped 2; count of bases not matched to a gene: 10. Looked up from germline, CDR1 is SGHTA and CDR2 is FQGNSA. The CDR3 is 16 amino acids. The CDR3 sequence is CASSRRTGYPTDTQYF. CDR3 in DNA: TGTGCCAGCAGTCGAAGGACAGGGTATCCCACAGATACGCAGTATTTT.

The chain joins TRBV20-1 to TRBJ2-7, with 7 bases aligning to TRBD1. From germline, CDR1 is DFQATT and CDR2 SNEGSKA (reference sequence). V lost 6 bases and J lost 6; bases outside the gene matches: 5. The CDR3 runs 11 residues. The CDR3 coding sequence is TGCAGTGCCACGGGACAGACCGAGCAGTACTTC. This encodes CSATGQTEQYF.

J is TRBJ1-6 and V is TRBV5-8, with 7 bases matching TRBD1. Germline V gives CDR1 SGHTS, CDR2 YDEGEE. V lost 6 bases, J lost 7 bases, and 7 bases stayed unmatched. The CDR3 consists of 14 residues. CDR3 protein: CASTTGVWNSPLHF. In DNA form, the CDR3 reads TGTGCCAGCACCACAGGGGTGTGGAATTCACCCCTCCACTTT.

The chain recombines TRBV29-1 with TRBJ2-7; 10 nucleotides agree with TRBD1. Losses at the gene ends were 6 bases for V and 6 bases for J; bases not matched to a gene: 8. CDR3 length: 13 residues. Germline assignment: CDR1 SQVTM and CDR2 ANQGSEA. In DNA form, the CDR3 reads TGCAGCGTGGGGACAGGGGAAACTGTCGAGCAGTACTTC. This sequence encodes CSVGTGETVEQYF.

The rearrangement joins TRBV24-1 to TRBJ2-3; 9 bases are a match to TRBD2. The trim removed 4 bases at V and 5 bases at J, leaving 9 bases unmatched. This CDR3 region has 16 residues. Germline CDR1 is KGHDR and CDR2 is SFDVKD. DNA of the CDR3: TGTGCCACCAGTGACCCAGCGGGGACTAGCCGAGATACGCAGTATTTT. Amino acid sequence: CATSDPAGTSRDTQYF.

The chain combines TRBV7-9 with TRBJ1-1; TRBD1 might be the D (5 bases). V was clipped by 4 bases and J by 1 base, with 10 bases between them. Germline CDR1 is SEHNR and CDR2 is FQNEAQ (reference sequence). The CDR3 totals 14 residues. CDR3 amino acids: CASSSYGQNTEAFF. The DNA of the CDR3 is TGTGCCAGCAGCTCCTACGGACAGAACACTGAAGCTTTCTTT.

This chain links TRBV14 with TRBJ1-6; D gene unclear. The CDR3 sequence is 15 residues long. CDR1 is SGHDN, CDR2 FVKESK, per germline. V was trimmed by 8 bases and J by 6 bases, leaving 17 bases between them. CDR3 nucleotide sequence: TGTGCCAGCGATTCAAGGAGACGGATTAATTCACCCCTCCACTTT. This translates into CASDSRRRINSPLHF.

The chain uses TRBV7-2 and TRBJ2-7, with 13 bases fitting TRBD2. In germline, CDR1 is SGHTA, CDR2 FQGNSA. This CDR3 is built from 15 residues. With 5 bases clipped from V and 3 bases from J, the junction kept 4 bases outside the gene matches. Here the CDR3 DNA reads TGTGCCAGCAGCCAACTAGCGGGGGGGCACTACGAGCAGTACTTC. This translates into CASSQLAGGHYEQYF.

The chain joins TRBV27 to TRBJ1-1, with D tentatively TRBD1 (6 bases). The CDR3 loop spans 15 amino acids. Germline V gene data show CDR1 as MNHEY and CDR2 as SMNVEV (reference sequence). Trimming left V 0 bases short and J 2 bases short, with 10 bases between. This CDR3 reads CASSLSPTGNTEAFF. The CDR3 DNA reads TGTGCCAGCAGTTTATCCCCGACAGGTAACACTGAAGCTTTCTTT.

The DNA of the CDR3 is TGTGCCAGCGAGAGGACTCCAGGATATTCAGATACGCAGTATTTT. Residues: CASERTPGYSDTQYF. The chain has TRBV6-5 and TRBJ2-3, with D tentatively TRBD2 (5 bases). V dropped 8 bases and J dropped 4 bases, with 19 bases sitting between them. CDR1 is MNHEY and CDR2 is SVGAGI in the germline V gene. The CDR3 is 15 amino acids.

V usage is TRBV4-3 and J usage is TRBJ2-2; 7 bases line up with TRBD1. V lost 0 bases to trimming and J lost 9 bases; unmatched junction nucleotides: 7. Germline V gene sequence: CDR1 LGHNA, CDR2 YSLEER. There are 15 residues in the CDR3. CDR3 bases: TGCGCCAGCAGCCAAGATGGACAGGTGGAGCGGGAGCTGTTTTTT. Translating it yields CASSQDGQVERELFF.

The chain couples TRBV28 to TRBJ2-2; TRBD1 agrees at 12 bases. V shed 2 bases, J shed 3 bases, and the junction held 1 base outside the gene matches. Germline CDR1 reads MDHEN; CDR2 reads SYDVKM. The CDR3 runs 16 residues. The CDR3 coding sequence is TGTGCCAGCAGTTTACGGGACAGGGGGCACACCGGGGAGCTGTTTTTT. This gives the protein CASSLRDRGHTGELFF. The whole variable domain, filled in from reference TRBV28 and TRBJ2-2, reads DVKVTQSSRYLVKRTGEKVFLECVQDMDHENMFWYRQDPGLGLRLIYFSYDVKMKEKGDIPEGYSVSREKKERFSLILESASTNQTSMYLCASSLRDRGHTGELFFGEGSRLTVL.

The gene calls are TRBV5-1 and TRBJ2-3; maybe TRBD2 (7 bases). This CDR3 has 14 residues. Trimming left V 4 bases short and J 5 bases short, with 14 bases between. Germline CDR1 and CDR2: SGHRS and YFSETQ. This CDR3 is CASSPIRGGDTQYF. Here the CDR3 DNA reads TGCGCCAGCAGCCCGATAAGGGGGGGAGATACGCAGTATTTT.

This clone appeared a single time. This chain joins TRBV2 and TRBJ1-6; D remains ambiguous. In germline, CDR1 is SNHLY, CDR2 FYNNEI. The CDR3 is made up of 14 amino acids. V lost 6 bases and J lost 6, with 12 bases in between. This chain's CDR3 is CASSRTTSNSPLHF. The CDR3 coding sequence is TGTGCCAGCAGCAGGACTACTAGTAATTCACCCCTCCACTTT.

This clone was recorded a few times. This chain connects TRBV6-6 to TRBJ1-1; maybe TRBD1 (6 bases). Between the trimmed V and J ends, which lost 5 bases and 1 base, there was a span of 11 bases. Per germline, CDR1 MNHNY and CDR2 SVGAGI (reference sequence). The CDR3 sequence is 14 residues long. CDR3 residues: CASSDRTANTEAFF. CDR3 bases: TGTGCCAGCAGTGACCGGACAGCGAACACTGAAGCTTTCTTT.

The chain has TRBV5-6 and TRBJ1-3; D unclear. The CDR3 consists of 14 residues. Trimming removed 4 bases at V and 3 bases at J, with 11 bases between. Germline V gives CDR1 SGHDT, CDR2 YYEEEE. This chain's CDR3 is CASSRGGVGNTIYF. The CDR3 nucleotides read TGTGCCAGCAGCCGCGGCGGAGTTGGAAACACCATATATTTT.

The rearrangement uses TRBV2 and TRBJ1-5; TRBD1 matches 8 bases. CDR1 is SNHLY, CDR2 FYNNEI, per germline. Trimming took 2 bases from V and 3 from J; bases not matched to a gene: 6. There are 16 residues in the CDR3. The DNA of the CDR3 is TGTGCCAGCAGTGAAAGTCAGGGGGCTCTCAATCAGCCCCAGCATTTT. It translates to CASSESQGALNQPQHF.